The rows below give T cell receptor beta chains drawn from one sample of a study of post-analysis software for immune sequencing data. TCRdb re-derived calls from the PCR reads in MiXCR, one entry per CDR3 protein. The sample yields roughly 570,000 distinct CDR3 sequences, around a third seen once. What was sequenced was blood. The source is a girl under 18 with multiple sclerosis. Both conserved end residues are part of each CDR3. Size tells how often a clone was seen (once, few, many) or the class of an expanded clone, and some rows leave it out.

CSALIQGFEQYF TRBV20-1 few NA
CASSLGFIGGETQYF TRBV7-2 few TRBJ2-5
CSARAQLFEKLFF TRBV20-1 NA TRBJ1-4
CASSVGFDLKSGNTIYF TRBV9 NA TRBJ1-3
CASSPSRGGNMNTEAFF TRBV5-6 once TRBJ1-1
CASSQEETGLNYGYTF TRBV4-1 NA TRBJ1-2
CASSLEGERNSPLHF TRBV7-8 NA TRBJ1-6
CASSLGEGALRDEQFF TRBV7-9 NA TRBJ2-1
CSPRLAGQDTQYF TRBV20-1 NA TRBJ2-3
CATSRQVGEGRDEQFF TRBV15 NA TRBJ2-1
CASSVIETNEQYF TRBV2 few TRBJ2-7
CASSLYGGGIADTQYF TRBV7-2 few TRBJ2-3
CSAAMISGTGKRTSNQPQHF TRBV20-1 many TRBJ1-5
CASARVQNSPLHF TRBV25-1 NA TRBJ1-6
CASSLMGASTDTQYF TRBV12-3/TRBV12-4 once TRBJ2-3
CSASLGMFSFFGNQPQHF TRBV20-1 NA TRBJ1-5
CASSLALGQGSYNEQYF TRBV28 NA TRBJ2-5
CASSERIQNTEAFF TRBV6-1 few TRBJ1-1
CASSLVGQNSPLHF TRBV5-1 few TRBJ1-6
CSAPTLLAGGLFTDTQYF TRBV20-1 NA TRBJ2-3
CSAWDRRSYTF TRBV20-1 NA TRBJ1-2
CSVGGGWTDTQYF TRBV29-1 NA TRBJ2-3
CASHRTGGSPLHF TRBV6-5 NA TRBJ1-6
CSVVSRNSQNTEAFF TRBV29-1 few TRBJ1-1
CASSQDPPSGGAADTQYF TRBV4-2 NA TRBJ2-3
CASSITGKQPQHF TRBV11-2 NA TRBJ1-5
CSVVPTGLPSEQFF TRBV29-1 few TRBJ2-1
CASSILGTDTQYF TRBV19 few TRBJ2-3
CASSYDRGSYEQYF TRBV6-5 few TRBJ2-7
CSVRGETQYF TRBV29-1 NA TRBJ2-5
CASSGEGGLSYNEQFF TRBV5-4 few TRBJ2-1
CASSGGAQSGYEQYF TRBV2 NA NA
CSARVERQGNIQYF TRBV20-1 NA TRBJ2-4
CASSPSTSPNEQFF TRBV5-5 few TRBJ2-1
CATSRGSGQGSSYEQYF TRBV15 NA TRBJ2-7
CASSVVEGTYEQYF TRBV9 NA TRBJ2-7
CASSLLAGGLYETQYF TRBV7-2 many TRBJ2-5
CASSDRQGDVNGYTF TRBV10-2 few TRBJ1-2
CASSGTGGSQETQYF TRBV6-5 NA TRBJ2-5